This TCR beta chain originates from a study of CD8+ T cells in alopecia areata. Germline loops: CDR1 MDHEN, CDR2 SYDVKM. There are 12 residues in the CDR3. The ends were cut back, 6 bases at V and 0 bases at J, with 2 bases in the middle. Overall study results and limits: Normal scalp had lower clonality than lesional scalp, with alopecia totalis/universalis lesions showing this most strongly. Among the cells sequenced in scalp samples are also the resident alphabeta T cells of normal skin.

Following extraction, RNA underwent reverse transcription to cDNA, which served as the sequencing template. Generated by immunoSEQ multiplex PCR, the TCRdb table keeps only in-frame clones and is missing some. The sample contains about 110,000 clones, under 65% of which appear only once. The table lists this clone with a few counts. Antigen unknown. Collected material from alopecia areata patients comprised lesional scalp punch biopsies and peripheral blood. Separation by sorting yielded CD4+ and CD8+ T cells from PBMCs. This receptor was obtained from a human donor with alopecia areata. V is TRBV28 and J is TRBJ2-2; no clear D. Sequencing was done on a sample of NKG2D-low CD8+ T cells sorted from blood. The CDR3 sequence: CASRPNTGELFF. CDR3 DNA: TGTGCCAGCAGGCCGAACACCGGGGAGCTGTTTTTT.